This TCR beta chain was identified during a study of cytomegalovirus exposure and HLA in healthy donors. The study, taken as a whole, reports: The listing of some 170 TCR beta chains classed them as cytomegalovirus-associated.

The CDR3 loop spans 16 amino acids. The PCR made use of 60 Vbeta and 13 Jbeta primers. The method was immunoSEQ multiplex PCR; TCRdb's version includes in-frame clones alone and lacks a portion of them. The profile shows around 100,000 clones, just under 80% of them singletons. About this clone: Its target is unknown.

Material: PBMCs. The receptor was isolated from a woman aged 35 to 49 in good health and CMV-seropositive. The chain is built from TRBV12-2 and TRBJ2-1; TRBD2 was called by the table and not checked on the DNA. TRBV12-2 is given as a pseudogene. CDR3 sequence (DNA): TGTGCAAGTCGCTTAGGGTCCGGAGGAAACTACAATGAGCAGTTCTTC. Its protein is CASRLGSGGNYNEQFF.